This T cell receptor (beta chain) was observed in a study of CD8 T cells in Susac syndrome. About the research overall: Susac syndrome patients were untreated, on corticosteroids with some adding intravenous immunoglobulin, or on intravenous immunoglobulin only.

Reverse transcription of about 0.5 to 1 ug RNA was performed with random hexamers. TCR beta CDR3 was amplified by immunoSEQ multiplex PCR. This amplification extended across 54 Vbeta and 13 Jbeta segments. TCRdb passed the immunoSEQ multiplex PCR reads through MiXCR, listing each CDR3 protein once. The sample records 150,000 to 200,000 distinct CDR3 sequences, around 95% being singletons. Blood CD8+ and CD4+ T cells underwent high-throughput TCR beta sequencing. TEMRA cells were FACS-enriched, unlike CD8+ and CD4+ T cells, which were negatively isolated. The TCR comes from a human donor with Susac syndrome. The sample taken for sequencing was CD4+ T cells from PBMCs.

CDR3: CASSLTGVGQPQHF. The CDR3 DNA reads TGTGCCAGTAGTCTTACAGGGGTCGGCCAGCCCCAGCATTTT. This rearrangement joins TRBV19 to TRBJ1-5; 7 nucleotides match TRBD1. V was clipped by 5 bases and J by 7 bases; unmatched bases: 8. The CDR3 has 14 amino acids. The germline gives CDR1 LNHDA, CDR2 SQIVND (reference sequence).